The 23 T cell receptor beta chains below were found in one sample sequenced in a study of siplizumab effects on memory and regulatory T cells. Sequencing used immunoSEQ multiplex PCR; TCRdb keeps in-frame clones, though not all of them. The sample lists more than 95,000 clones, roughly 91% occurring once. The material sequenced was CD4+ T cells sorted from blood. Receptors were obtained from a human donor in good health.

The rearrangement joins TRBV11-1 to TRBJ2-5; D is perhaps TRBD2 (6 bases). The CDR3 is made up of 15 amino acids. CDR1 and CDR2 from the germline V gene are SGHAT and FQDESV (reference sequence). Trimming left V 4 bases short and J 5 bases short, with 17 bases between. The CDR3 coding sequence is TGTGCCAGCAGCTCCGGGACGGGAGTATGGGAGACCCAGTACTTC. It yields the protein CASSSGTGVWETQYF.

The chain recombines TRBV18 with TRBJ2-3; 12 positions match TRBD2. The junction had 6 bases not matched to a gene; V was cut back by 3 bases and J by 5 bases. CDR1 KGHSH and CDR2 LQKENI come from the germline V gene. The length of the CDR3 is 16 residues. The CDR3 DNA reads TGTGCCAGCTCACCGTTACTAGCGGGGGGTGGAGATACGCAGTATTTT. Protein sequence: CASSPLLAGGGDTQYF. Using reference TRBV18 and TRBJ2-3 for the parts outside the CDR3, the full variable domain is NAGVMQNPRHLVRRRGQEARLRCSPMKGHSHVYWYRQLPEEGLKFMVYLQKENIIDESGMPKERFSAEFPKEGPSILRIQQVVRGDSAAYFCASSPLLAGGGDTQYFGPGTRLTVL.

V gene TRBV4-1 combines with J gene TRBJ2-7; D possibly corresponds to TRBD2 (5 bases). Germline V gene lookup returns CDR1 MGHRA and CDR2 YSYEKL. This CDR3 spans 13 amino acids. Trimming shortened V by 4 bases and J by 5 bases, and 12 bases separated the two germline ends. The DNA for the CDR3 is TGCGCCAGCAGCCCCAGTTGGGAGAACGAGCAGTACTTC. As protein: CASSPSWENEQYF.

This clone was counted a single time. The chain joins TRBV7-9 to TRBJ2-4; 8 nucleotides agree with TRBD2. The J segment lost 6 bases and the V segment lost 1 base, leaving 17 bases of the junction unmatched. Germline V gene lookup returns CDR1 SEHNR and CDR2 FQNEAQ (reference sequence). The CDR3 has 19 amino acids. The CDR3, as DNA: TGTGCCAGCAGCTTAGTCTTGGGACTAGGCCTCATGGGGGGAAACATTCAGTACTTC. It translates to CASSLVLGLGLMGGNIQYF.

This clone was seen only once. This sequence joins TRBV7-2 and TRBJ2-5, with 8 bases identical to TRBD2. CDR1 and CDR2 (germline): SGHTA, FQGNSA. There are 17 residues in the CDR3. With V trimmed by 2 bases and J by 4 bases, 12 bases remained unmatched. The CDR3 reads CASSLRTGRALGETQYF. CDR3 nucleotide sequence: TGTGCCAGCAGCTTACGTACCGGGAGGGCCTTGGGAGAGACCCAGTACTTC.

This clone was seen just once. V gene TRBV6-1 combines with J gene TRBJ1-1; D not resolved. This CDR3 is built from 13 residues. CDR1 is MNHNS and CDR2 is SASEGT in the germline V gene. With 11 bases removed from V and 3 bases from J, the gap between germline ends came to 16 bases. The CDR3 loop is CAGESDLHTEAFF. The DNA of the CDR3 is TGTGCCGGGGAGTCGGACCTGCACACTGAAGCTTTCTTT.

This clone was seen a handful of times. V gene TRBV7-3 combines with J gene TRBJ2-3; no definite D call. With 5 bases removed from V and 6 bases from J, the gap between germline ends came to 12 bases. The CDR3 is 13 residues long. Germline-derived CDR1 and CDR2 are SGHTA and FQGTGA. The CDR3 DNA follows: TGTGCCAGCAGCCGGAACGACCGGGATACGCAGTATTTT. Translation gives CASSRNDRDTQYF.

The chain uses TRBV5-1 and TRBJ2-3; 8 bases match TRBD2. Germline V lookup: CDR1 SGHRS, CDR2 YFSETQ. There are 16 residues in the CDR3. V was clipped by 4 bases and J by 0 bases; unmatched bases: 7. The CDR3 sequence is CASSLRLATSTDTQYF. Written as DNA, the CDR3 is TGCGCCAGCAGCCTTCGACTAGCGACTAGCACAGATACGCAGTATTTT.

J is TRBJ1-2 and V is TRBV29-1; D is perhaps TRBD1 (5 bases). V shed 7 bases and J shed 4 bases, with 16 bases lying between them. CDR1 and CDR2 (germline): SQVTM, ANQGSEA. CDR3 size: 13 residues. CDR3 loop: CSATGRGIYGYTF. The CDR3 DNA sequence: TGCAGCGCCACAGGACGGGGGATCTATGGCTACACCTTC.

The chain joins TRBV5-6 to TRBJ2-3; TRBD1 aligns across 8 bases. Germline V gene data show CDR1 as SGHDT and CDR2 as YYEEEE. V was clipped by 1 base and J by 6 bases; unmatched bases: 7. The CDR3 totals 15 residues. In DNA form, the CDR3 reads TGTGCCAGCAGCTTGTTGGACAGGGTGGGCGATACGCAGTATTTT. This encodes CASSLLDRVGDTQYF.

With regard to this clone: Additional DNA sequences in this sample encode the identical CDR3. The V call is TRBV30, the J call TRBJ2-3, with D tentatively TRBD2 (5 bases). The CDR3 covers 12 residues. Trimming took off 3 bases at V and 1 base at J, with 5 bases between the two ends. Germline assignment: CDR1 GTSNPN and CDR2 SVGIG (reference sequence). CDR3 DNA sequence: TGTGCCTGGAGGAGGGGCACAGATACGCAGTATTTT. Translation gives CAWRRGTDTQYF.

The CDR3, as DNA: TGTGCCAGCTCACCAGGGGATCTTAATTCACCCCTCCACTTT. Translated: CASSPGDLNSPLHF. The chain has TRBV18 and TRBJ1-6, with no clear D. Between the trimmed V and J ends, which lost 2 bases and 6 bases, there was a span of 8 bases. CDR3 length: 14 residues. Germline V gene sequence: CDR1 KGHSH, CDR2 LQKENI.

Comment on this clone: Distinct nucleotide sequences in the sample also encode this CDR3. The genes are TRBV18 and TRBJ1-5; D remains ambiguous. The CDR3 totals 13 residues. The ends were cut back, 2 bases at V and 1 base at J, with 3 bases in the middle. From germline, CDR1 is KGHSH and CDR2 LQKENI. The CDR3 protein is CASSPGSNQPQHF. The DNA of the CDR3 is TGTGCCAGCTCACCAGGGAGCAATCAGCCCCAGCATTTT.

The rearrangement links TRBV5-4 to TRBJ2-7, with 11 bases lining up with TRBD2. CDR3 length: 14 residues. The trim removed 3 bases at V and 6 bases at J, leaving 5 bases unmatched. Germline-derived CDR1 and CDR2 are SGHNT and YYREEE (reference sequence). This CDR3 reads CASSYPGLAAEQYF. The CDR3 nucleotides read TGTGCCAGCAGCTACCCGGGACTAGCGGCCGAGCAGTACTTC.

V gene TRBV19 combines with J gene TRBJ2-7; D is possibly TRBD2 (5 bases). V gave up 6 bases and J gave up 2 bases, with 17 bases separating them. The germline CDR1 and CDR2 sequences are LNHDA and SQIVND (reference sequence). The CDR3 consists of 15 residues. The CDR3 DNA follows: TGTGCCAGTAGGCTATCCATCTCGGGAACCTACGAGCAGTACTTC. Translating gives CASRLSISGTYEQYF.

This clone turned up a few times. V gene TRBV19 combines with J gene TRBJ1-4, with D unclear. The CDR3 covers 14 residues. V lost 1 base, J lost 4 bases, and 7 bases lay in between. The germline V gene encodes CDR1 LNHDA and CDR2 SQIVND (reference sequence). The DNA of the CDR3 is TGTGCCAGTAGTATAGCACGGTTTAATGAAAAACTGTTTTTT. Its protein is CASSIARFNEKLFF.

This chain links TRBV9 with TRBJ1-1; 7 bases are a match to TRBD1. V lost 2 bases, J lost 7 bases, and 2 bases stayed unmatched. Germline lookup yields CDR1 SGDLS and CDR2 YYNGEE. The CDR3 extends over 12 amino acids. The CDR3 DNA follows: TGTGCCAGCAGCGTGAGACAGGGTGAAGCTTTCTTT. Its translation is CASSVRQGEAFF.

The rearrangement joins TRBV7-2 to TRBJ1-5; 8 nucleotides agree with TRBD1. J lost 6 bases, V lost 5 bases, and 6 bases had no gene match. Per the germline V gene, CDR1 is SGHTA and CDR2 is FQGNSA. The CDR3 runs to 14 residues. The CDR3 loop is CASSLGQGGQPQHF. The CDR3 nucleotides are TGTGCCAGCAGCCTAGGACAGGGCGGTCAGCCCCAGCATTTT. Looking up the rest from reference TRBV7-2 and TRBJ1-5 gives the full variable domain: GAGVSQSPSNKVTEKGKDVELRCDPISGHTALYWYRQSLGQGLEFLIYFQGNSAPDKSGLPSDRFSAERTGGSVSTLTIQRTQQEDSAVYLCASSLGQGGQPQHFGDGTRLSIL.

This clone was detected a few times. The chain has TRBV7-6 and TRBJ1-2; perhaps TRBD1 as D (6 bases). Per the germline V gene, CDR1 is SGHVS and CDR2 is FNYEAQ. Trimming pared 5 bases from V and 6 bases from J, leaving 10 bases between. The CDR3 covers 12 residues. The CDR3 sequence: CASSRAGDGYTF. As DNA, the CDR3 is TGTGCCAGCAGCCGCGCAGGGGATGGCTACACCTTC.

The J gene is TRBJ2-3, the V gene TRBV5-1, with D perhaps matching TRBD2 (6 bases). This CDR3 comprises 13 residues. Trimming removed 5 bases from V and 2 bases from J, with 9 bases in between. Looked up from germline, CDR1 is SGHRS and CDR2 is YFSETQ. CDR3 nucleotides: TGCGCCAGCAGGCGGGATCTCACAGATACGCAGTATTTT. Translation: CASRRDLTDTQYF.

The V and J genes are TRBV2 and TRBJ2-6; 10 positions match TRBD1. Germline assignment: CDR1 SNHLY and CDR2 FYNNEI. The trim removed 6 bases at V and 4 bases at J, leaving 6 bases unmatched. The CDR3 is 16 amino acids. Here the CDR3 DNA reads TGTGCCAGCAGGGAGGGGACAGGGGCAGGGGCCAACGTCCTGACTTTC. Translating gives CASREGTGAGANVLTF.

The V and J genes are TRBV6-4 and TRBJ2-1; D is uncertain. The V gene's germline CDR1 is MRHNA and CDR2 SNTAGT. The ends were cut back, 3 bases at V and 0 bases at J, with 6 bases in the middle. This CDR3 has 14 residues. CDR3 sequence: CASSEEYSYNEQFF. In nucleotides, the CDR3 is TGTGCCAGCAGTGAAGAGTACTCCTACAATGAGCAGTTCTTC.

V gene TRBV19 combines with J gene TRBJ1-1; TRBD1 agrees at 10 bases. The CDR3 covers 16 residues. CDR1 and CDR2 (germline): LNHDA, SQIVND (reference sequence). V shed 6 bases, J shed 4 bases, and the junction held 11 bases outside the gene matches. The CDR3 sequence: CASSPGQGMWGTEAFF. The CDR3 DNA reads as TGTGCCAGTAGCCCGGGACAGGGGATGTGGGGCACTGAAGCTTTCTTT.